Listed here are 22 T cell receptor beta chains from one sample, sequenced in a study of T-cell reconstitution after alpha-beta-depleted transplantation in children. Unique molecular identifiers featured in how the TCRbeta library was prepared. MiXCR, applied by TCRdb to the PCR reads, yields one record per CDR3 protein. The sample has roughly 350,000 distinct CDR3 sequences, around 15% seen once; the top ten hold 35% to 50%. The material sequenced was PBMCs, mostly from graft donor cells, taken 360 days after TCRalphabeta/CD19-depleted stem cell transplant. Receptors originate from a male patient under 10 years old who had a stem cell transplant for acute lymphoblastic leukemia, so the T cells may come from the graft donor.

The genes are TRBV10-3 and TRBJ2-7; perhaps D is TRBD1 or TRBD2 (5 bases each). The CDR3 is made up of 15 amino acids. The ends were cut back, 3 bases at V and 2 bases at J, with 14 bases in the middle. Germline V gene sequence: CDR1 ENHRY, CDR2 SYGVKD. CDR3 loop: CAISDPSGTAYEQYF. As DNA, the CDR3 is TGTGCCATCAGTGACCCCTCCGGGACGGCCTACGAGCAGTACTTC.

In this sample, this clonotype turned up a few times. The V and J genes are TRBV27 and TRBJ2-2, with D maybe TRBD2 (6 bases). V was clipped by 3 bases and J by 2 bases, with 10 bases between them. The CDR3 is 15 residues long. CDR1 MNHEY and CDR2 SMNVEV come from the germline V gene (reference sequence). This CDR3 is CASSFSGTNTGELFF. CDR3 sequence (DNA): TGTGCCAGCAGTTTCTCCGGGACTAACACCGGGGAGCTGTTTTTT.

This clonotype was detected ten times or more. The V call is TRBV12-3 or TRBV12-4, the J call TRBJ2-7; D uncertain. With 8 bases removed from V and 1 base from J, the gap between germline ends came to 6 bases. The CDR3 sequence is 11 residues long. Here the CDR3 reads CASGRSYEQYF. In nucleotides, the CDR3 is TGTGCCAGCGGGCGATCCTACGAGCAGTACTTC.

This clonotype was counted at least ten times. The chain joins TRBV4-3 to TRBJ2-5; D gene uncertain. This CDR3 comprises 16 residues. The ends were cut back, 0 bases at V and 7 bases at J, with 18 bases in the middle. Germline V gene lookup returns CDR1 LGHNA and CDR2 YSLEER. The CDR3 loop reads CASSQDPLTPAGTQYF. CDR3 nucleotides: TGCGCCAGCAGCCAAGATCCCCTGACACCCGCTGGGACCCAGTACTTC.

This clonotype was detected a few times. This CDR3 is CASSLTSGVPYEQYF. Here the CDR3 DNA reads TGTGCCAGCAGTCTAACTAGCGGGGTTCCCTACGAGCAGTACTTC. The chain joins TRBV6-1 to TRBJ2-7; 10 positions match TRBD2. Unmatched junction bases numbered 6, after V lost 5 bases and J lost 2 bases. Germline lookup yields CDR1 MNHNS and CDR2 SASEGT. The CDR3 is made up of 15 amino acids.

This clonotype was detected only a few times. DNA for the CDR3: TGCGCCAGCAGCCCGCAGGAGGGCGGGGAGCTGTTTTTT. Translating it yields CASSPQEGGELFF. The chain employs TRBV5-1 and TRBJ2-2, with a tentative D call TRBD2 (6 bases). Germline-derived CDR1 and CDR2 are SGHRS and YFSETQ. The CDR3 sequence is 13 residues long. Trimming took off 4 bases at V and 7 bases at J, with 11 bases between the two ends.

This clonotype was counted a few times. The chain combines TRBV29-1 with TRBJ2-3; D remains ambiguous. This CDR3 is 14 amino acids long. Trimming took 3 bases from V and 0 from J, leaving 10 bases between them. Germline lookup yields CDR1 SQVTM and CDR2 ANQGSEA. In nucleotides, the CDR3 is TGCAGCGTTGATCCTGCCTCTAGCACAGATACGCAGTATTTT. Protein: CSVDPASSTDTQYF.

This clonotype came up many times. CDR3 loop: CASSHDSKARFSTDTQYF. The CDR3 DNA reads TGTGCCAGCAGTCATGACAGTAAGGCCCGCTTTAGCACAGATACGCAGTATTTT. This rearrangement joins TRBV28 to TRBJ2-3; possible D gene TRBD1, 5 bases. This CDR3 has 18 amino acids. The germline gives CDR1 MDHEN, CDR2 SYDVKM. Trimming removed 5 bases at V and 0 bases at J, with 21 bases between.

J is TRBJ2-2 and V is TRBV4-3, with no clear D. The CDR3 spans 17 residues. Looked up from germline, CDR1 is LGHNA and CDR2 is YSLEER. V shed 0 bases and J shed 0 bases, with 11 bases lying between them. CDR3 coding DNA: TGCGCCAGCAGCCAAGATGCCCAGCCCCCGAACACCGGGGAGCTGTTTTTT. Amino acids: CASSQDAQPPNTGELFF.

This clonotype was recorded many times. V gene TRBV7-2 combines with J gene TRBJ2-3, with D possibly matching TRBD2 (5 bases). From germline, CDR1 is SGHTA and CDR2 FQGNSA. V lost 2 bases and J 1 base, leaving 13 bases between the germline ends. This CDR3 is built from 16 residues. The CDR3 bases are TGTGCCAGCAGCTTAAGGGCGGGTCTGGGCACAGATACGCAGTATTTT. Translated: CASSLRAGLGTDTQYF.

V and J are TRBV4-2 and TRBJ2-1, with TRBD2 matching over 7 bases. The CDR3 runs 19 residues. Germline values: CDR1 LGHNA, CDR2 YNFKEQ. V lost 0 bases and J lost 1; bases outside the gene matches: 12. CDR3 DNA sequence: TGTGCCAGCAGCCAAGAAGTAACGGGAGGTCCAACTTCCTACAATGAGCAGTTCTTC. Translating it yields CASSQEVTGGPTSYNEQFF.

The DNA for the CDR3 is TGTGCCAGCAGTGGATGGACAGGAACGCTATCCGGAAACACCATATATTTT. Its protein is CASSGWTGTLSGNTIYF. The chain couples TRBV6-1 to TRBJ1-3; 7 bases align to TRBD1. From germline, CDR1 is MNHNS and CDR2 SASEGT. V shed 4 bases and J 4 bases; nucleotides not matched to a gene: 13. This CDR3 contains 17 residues.

V usage is TRBV4-2 and J usage is TRBJ2-6; 10 nucleotides agree with TRBD2. The germline V gene encodes CDR1 LGHNA and CDR2 YNFKEQ. The CDR3 sequence is 19 residues long. Losses at the gene ends were 1 base for V and 5 bases for J; bases not matched to a gene: 11. CDR3 sequence reads: CASSQGPSGSGPWANVLTF. CDR3 nucleotide sequence: TGTGCCAGCAGCCAAGGACCTAGCGGGAGTGGGCCCTGGGCCAACGTCCTGACTTTC.

The CDR3 DNA reads as TGCGCCAGCAGCCAGAGGGTTTCGCAAGAGACCCAGTACTTC. Protein sequence: CASSQRVSQETQYF. The chain employs TRBV4-3 and TRBJ2-5; a weak D match, TRBD2 (5 bases). Germline values: CDR1 LGHNA, CDR2 YSLEER. This CDR3 is built from 14 residues. V lost 3 bases and J lost 2, with 10 bases in between.

Many counts were recorded for this clonotype. The chain links TRBV5-1 to TRBJ2-4; 8 bases are a match to TRBD1. This CDR3 spans 13 amino acids. The J segment lost 15 bases and the V segment lost 0 bases, leaving 8 bases of the junction unmatched. Germline V gene data show CDR1 as SGHRS and CDR2 as YFSETQ. The CDR3 is CASSLEGTGYGYF. In nucleotides, the CDR3 is TGCGCCAGCAGCTTGGAAGGGACAGGATATGGGTACTTC.

This clonotype occurred a few times. The chain employs TRBV6-2 or TRBV6-3 and TRBJ1-5, with 10 nucleotides matching TRBD1. The V segment lost 8 bases and the J segment 2 bases; nucleotides outside the gene matches: 0. The length of the CDR3 is 13 residues. Germline lookup yields CDR1 MNHEY and CDR2 SVGEGT. In nucleotides, the CDR3 is TGTGCCAGCGGACAGGGGGGCAATCAGCCCCAGCATTTT. Protein: CASGQGGNQPQHF.

The rearrangement uses TRBV4-1 and TRBJ2-1, with a possible D match to TRBD1 (6 bases). V lost 0 bases and J 9 bases, leaving 15 bases between the germline ends. Per germline, CDR1 MGHRA and CDR2 YSYEKL. The CDR3 loop spans 15 amino acids. The CDR3 coding sequence is TGCGCCAGCAGCCAAGAATACAGGGCAATGGGTGAGCAGTTCTTC. Translation gives CASSQEYRAMGEQFF.

This clonotype was found a few times. The chain links TRBV20-1 to TRBJ2-7; 7 bases line up with TRBD1. CDR1 DFQATT and CDR2 SNEGSKA come from the germline V gene (reference sequence). Unmatched junction bases numbered 7, after V lost 5 bases and J lost 0 bases. The CDR3 has 14 amino acids. In nucleotides, the CDR3 is TGCAGTGCTCTAAGGGACAGAAACTCCTACGAGCAGTACTTC. Amino acids: CSALRDRNSYEQYF.

Points on this clonotype: A read error may produce the germline difference seen at one junction end. DNA of the CDR3: TGTGCCAGCAGCCAAGGTCAGGGGGCTTTCTATGGCTACTTC. Protein: CASSQGQGAFYGYF. The genes are TRBV14 and TRBJ1-2; 8 bases agree with TRBD1. The CDR3 covers 14 residues. Per germline, CDR1 SGHDN and CDR2 FVKESK.

This clonotype was detected a few times. The chain combines TRBV29-1 with TRBJ2-5, with D tentatively TRBD2 (5 bases). The CDR3 consists of 12 residues. Deletions cut 5 bases from V and 4 bases from J, with 11 bases between. Germline V lookup: CDR1 SQVTM, CDR2 ANQGSEA. The CDR3 here is CSVRGFAETQYF. DNA for the CDR3: TGCAGCGTTAGAGGGTTCGCAGAGACCCAGTACTTC.

This clonotype was found a few times. V usage is TRBV4-3 and J usage is TRBJ2-7; the D gene is possibly TRBD2 (5 bases). The CDR3 contains 13 residues. V shed 8 bases and J shed 4 bases, with 15 bases lying between them. Germline V lookup: CDR1 LGHNA, CDR2 YSLEER. The CDR3 reads CASGLGLGYEQYF. CDR3 in DNA: TGCGCCAGCGGGCTAGGACTTGGATACGAGCAGTACTTC.

V and J are TRBV10-3 and TRBJ1-5, with 11 bases aligning to TRBD1. The germline gives CDR1 ENHRY, CDR2 SYGVKD. V shed 0 bases, J shed 7 bases, and the junction held 2 bases outside the gene matches. The CDR3 totals 15 residues. The CDR3 reads CAISESGQGDQPQHF. The DNA of the CDR3 is TGTGCCATCAGTGAGTCGGGACAGGGGGACCAGCCCCAGCATTTT.